The next 11 T cell receptor beta chains were all read from a single sample in a study of TIL therapy for anti-PD-1-resistant metastatic lung cancer. Sequencing used immunoSEQ v3. Sequencing was performed with immunoSEQ multiplex PCR; in TCRdb, only in-frame clones are kept and a portion is missing. The repertoire has more than 55,000 clones, roughly four fifths of them found once; the top ten carry just under 3%. Time point described: pre-treatment sample, taken before nivolumab and TIL therapy. The specimen was blood, collected at baseline. The source of these receptors is a person between 25 and 79 years old with non-small cell lung cancer.

This chain uses TRBV29-1 with TRBJ2-3, with 8 bases identical to TRBD2. Trimming took 4 bases from V and 5 from J; bases not matched to a gene: 5. The CDR3 totals 13 residues. Germline-derived CDR1 and CDR2 are SQVTM and ANQGSEA. CDR3 loop: CSVGTSGLDTQYF. DNA for the CDR3: TGCAGCGTTGGCACTAGCGGCCTAGATACGCAGTATTTT.

The genes are TRBV3-1 (or the pseudogene TRBV3-2) and TRBJ1-3; D remains ambiguous. Trimming pared 0 bases from V and 5 bases from J, leaving 5 bases between. CDR1 and CDR2 from the germline V gene are LGHDT and YNNKEL (reference sequence). This CDR3 is 13 amino acids long. CDR3 protein: CASSQEQRNTIYF. The CDR3 DNA follows: TGTGCCAGCAGCCAAGAACAACGAAACACCATATATTTT.

The chain uses TRBV27 and TRBJ2-7; D is perhaps TRBD2 (7 bases). Trimming removed 2 bases from V and 3 bases from J, with 17 bases in between. The germline V gene has CDR1 MNHEY and CDR2 SMNVEV (reference sequence). This CDR3 spans 16 amino acids. The CDR3 sequence: CASSLRGGEGYYEQYF. The CDR3 DNA reads as TGTGCCAGCAGTTTAAGGGGGGGGGAAGGGTACTACGAGCAGTACTTC.

The rearrangement uses TRBV27 and TRBJ1-5; 7 bases are shared with TRBD1. J lost 6 bases, V lost 4 bases, and 6 bases had no gene match. Germline V lookup: CDR1 MNHEY, CDR2 SMNVEV (reference sequence). The CDR3 extends over 14 amino acids. As DNA, the CDR3 is TGTGCCAGCAGTTCAGGGGACAGTCGTCAGCCCCAGCATTTT. Amino acids: CASSSGDSRQPQHF.

In its sample, this clone was seen once. This sequence joins TRBV6-6 and TRBJ2-5; no clear D. Germline loops: CDR1 MNHNY, CDR2 SVGAGI (reference sequence). V dropped 4 bases and J dropped 5 bases, with 8 bases sitting between them. This CDR3 comprises 12 residues. CDR3 residues: CASSLVAETQYF. CDR3 bases: TGTGCCAGCAGTTTGGTTGCGGAGACCCAGTACTTC.

The genes are TRBV4-3 and TRBJ2-2; TRBD1 agrees at 8 bases. The CDR3 runs 15 residues. J lost 1 base, V lost 4 bases, and 2 bases had no gene match. In germline, CDR1 is LGHNA, CDR2 YSLEER. The CDR3 DNA follows: TGCGCCAGCAGCCGCGGACAGGGGAACACCGGGGAGCTGTTTTTT. Protein: CASSRGQGNTGELFF.

This clone was detected once. This chain joins TRBV7-8 and TRBJ1-6; 10 bases agree with TRBD1. Unmatched junction bases numbered 19, after V lost 5 bases and J lost 9 bases. The CDR3 runs 19 residues. Per the germline V gene, CDR1 is SGHVS and CDR2 is FQNEAQ. The CDR3 spells CASSRGTGTGVLMVSPLHF. The DNA of the CDR3 is TGTGCCAGCAGCAGAGGTACCGGGACAGGGGTTTTAATGGTTTCACCCCTCCACTTT.

This rearrangement joins TRBV6-5 to TRBJ2-1; the D gene is possibly TRBD2 (6 bases). Per germline, CDR1 MNHEY and CDR2 SVGAGI. Trimming took off 6 bases at V and 7 bases at J, with 19 bases between the two ends. The CDR3 consists of 15 residues. Here the CDR3 reads CASRDYPSGGNEQFF. DNA for the CDR3: TGTGCCAGCAGGGACTATCCCTCTGGGGGGAATGAGCAGTTCTTC.

The chain carries TRBV6-5 and TRBJ1-2; maybe TRBD1 (6 bases). Looked up from germline, CDR1 is MNHEY and CDR2 is SVGAGI. This CDR3 contains 15 residues. Trimming took off 4 bases at V and 8 bases at J, with 20 bases between the two ends. CDR3 protein: CASSFGRGSNFGYTF. Written as DNA, the CDR3 is TGTGCCAGCAGTTTTGGAAGGGGGAGTAACTTCGGCTACACCTTC.

This clone was found a few times. The chain links TRBV6-7 to TRBJ2-1; 8 nucleotides line up with TRBD1. TRBV6-7 is given ORF status, its function remaining uncertain. J lost 1 base, V lost 2 bases, and 10 bases had no gene match. The CDR3 extends over 18 amino acids. In nucleotides, the CDR3 is TGTGCCAGCAGTTACCCTGAGACAGGGGAGAAGTCCTACAATGAGCAGTTCTTC. Translation gives CASSYPETGEKSYNEQFF.

The chain uses TRBV14 and TRBJ2-7, with D perhaps matching TRBD1 (6 bases). V gave up 1 base and J gave up 2 bases, with 12 bases separating them. Germline V gene lookup returns CDR1 SGHDN and CDR2 FVKESK. The length of the CDR3 is 15 residues. CDR3: CASSQGSGATYEQYF. The CDR3 DNA reads as TGTGCCAGCAGCCAAGGGTCAGGGGCTACCTACGAGCAGTACTTC. The whole variable domain, filled in from reference TRBV14 and TRBJ2-7, reads EAGVTQFPSHSVIEKGQTVTLRCDPISGHDNLYWYRRVMGKEIKFLLHFVKESKQDESGMPNNRFLAERTGGTYSTLKVQPAELEDSGVYFCASSQGSGATYEQYFGPGTRLTVT.